Below are 13 T cell receptor beta chains sequenced from a single sample in a study of T cells in Graves' hyperthyroidism and ophthalmopathy. Amplified TCR beta CDR3 regions derived from RNA transcripts. The HTBI primer set drove a first-round RT-PCR of the TCR CDR3. TCRdb redid the calling of the multiplex PCR reads with MiXCR, one entry per CDR3 protein. The sample comprises hundreds of thousands of distinct CDR3 sequences, approximately 15% of which are singletons, and roughly 10% rests with the top ten. Sequences were obtained from blood. The receptors originated from a woman between 18 and 29 years old with Graves' hyperthyroidism.

The gene calls are TRBV15 and TRBJ1-4; D remains ambiguous. This CDR3 region has 14 residues. Between the trimmed V and J ends, which lost 0 bases and 10 bases, there was a span of 12 bases. Per the germline V gene, CDR1 is LNHNV and CDR2 is YYDKDF (reference sequence). The CDR3 bases are TGTGCCACCAGCAGAGATCCCACGGGAGGAAAACTGTTTTTT. Translation: CATSRDPTGGKLFF.

This clonotype was recorded at least ten times. J is TRBJ2-7 and V is TRBV11-2; 8 nucleotides align to TRBD2. The length of the CDR3 is 14 residues. The V gene's germline CDR1 is SGHAT and CDR2 FQNNGV. Trimming removed 5 bases from V and 6 bases from J; junction bases left unmatched: 9. For the CDR3, the DNA is TGTGCCAGCAGCCTCAGCGGGAGCCCCCGCGAGCAGTACTTC. Protein: CASSLSGSPREQYF.

This chain joins TRBV6-2 or TRBV6-3 and TRBJ1-2; maybe TRBD1 (6 bases). V dropped 6 bases and J dropped 4 bases, with 15 bases sitting between them. Germline-derived CDR1 and CDR2 are MNHEY and SVGEGT. This CDR3 contains 14 residues. CDR3 sequence (DNA): TGTGCCAGCAGCCTCACAGGGCTGCGCTATGGCTACACCTTC. This encodes CASSLTGLRYGYTF.

The chain employs TRBV6-1 and TRBJ2-7; no reliable D call. V was cut by 1 base and J by 3 bases, with 10 bases left in between. The CDR3 spans 14 residues. In germline, CDR1 is MNHNS, CDR2 SASEGT. CDR3 residues: CASSEDPADYEQYF. The DNA of the CDR3 is TGTGCCAGCAGTGAAGATCCGGCCGACTACGAGCAGTACTTC.

This clonotype was seen ten or more times. This chain joins TRBV28 and TRBJ2-7, with 8 bases matching TRBD1. V lost 5 bases, J lost 4 bases, and 4 bases stayed unmatched. Germline CDR1 MDHEN, CDR2 SYDVKM. The CDR3 has 13 amino acids. CDR3 DNA: TGTGCCAGCAGTGGGAACAGGGGGTACGAGCAGTACTTC. This gives the protein CASSGNRGYEQYF.

This clonotype was detected many times. CDR3 region: CSATRGGRATDTQYF. CDR3 sequence (DNA): TGCAGTGCTACTCGCGGCGGGAGGGCAACAGATACGCAGTATTTT. The chain joins TRBV20-1 to TRBJ2-3, with 9 bases aligning to TRBD2. CDR1 and CDR2 from the germline V gene are DFQATT and SNEGSKA (reference sequence). V gave up 4 bases and J gave up 3 bases; unmatched junction bases: 8. CDR3 length: 15 amino acids.

In its sample, this clonotype was seen many times. The chain recombines TRBV5-1 with TRBJ2-2; D is ambiguous. CDR1 SGHRS and CDR2 YFSETQ come from the germline V gene. Trimming stripped 3 bases from V and 5 bases from J, with 17 bases between. This CDR3 comprises 16 residues. The CDR3 loop is CASSSHGPPVTGELFF. The DNA for the CDR3 is TGCGCCAGCAGCTCACACGGACCGCCGGTGACCGGGGAGCTGTTTTTT. Using reference TRBV5-1 and TRBJ2-2 for the parts outside the CDR3, the full variable domain is KAGVTQTPRYLIKTRGQQVTLSCSPISGHRSVSWYQQTPGQGLQFLFEYFSETQRNKGNFPGRFSGRQFSNSRSEMNVSTLELGDSALYLCASSSHGPPVTGELFFGEGSRLTVL.

This clonotype was seen at least ten times. The chain uses TRBV12-3 or TRBV12-4 and TRBJ1-6; D is unresolved. V was pared by 7 bases and J by 9 bases, with 13 bases between. This CDR3 spans 13 amino acids. This CDR3 is CASTDTQSSPLHF. The CDR3 nucleotides read TGTGCCAGCACCGACACACAGTCTTCACCCCTCCACTTT.

At least ten counts were recorded for this clonotype. J is TRBJ2-7 and V is TRBV30, with unresolved D. This CDR3 contains 11 residues. V was pared by 6 bases and J by 0 bases, with 6 bases between. CDR1 is GTSNPN and CDR2 is SVGIG in the germline V gene (reference sequence). The CDR3 spells CACDISYEQYF. The CDR3, as DNA: TGTGCCTGTGACATCTCCTACGAGCAGTACTTC.

In this sample, this clonotype turned up many times. This chain uses TRBV3-1 with TRBJ2-1; D is ambiguous. The ends were cut back, 0 bases at V and 8 bases at J, with 29 bases in the middle. Germline V gene lookup returns CDR1 LGHDT and CDR2 YNNKEL (reference sequence). The CDR3 is 20 amino acids. CDR3 residues: CASSQDPLPIPPRSWDEQFF. CDR3 DNA: TGTGCCAGCAGCCAAGACCCCCTCCCCATACCCCCCCGGTCGTGGGATGAGCAGTTCTTC.

This clonotype was recorded at least ten times. The gene calls are TRBV11-3 and TRBJ2-7; 7 nucleotides line up with TRBD2. The CDR3 contains 16 residues. Germline assignment: CDR1 SGHNT and CDR2 YENEEA. The trim removed 7 bases at V and 3 bases at J, leaving 15 bases unmatched. The CDR3 spells CASNNHGASGNYEQYF. For the CDR3, the DNA is TGTGCCAGCAACAACCACGGGGCTAGCGGTAACTACGAGCAGTACTTC.

The sample holds many counts of this clonotype. The chain has TRBV12-3 or TRBV12-4 and TRBJ2-7; D is unresolved. CDR3 size: 12 residues. Between the trimmed V and J ends, which lost 3 bases and 9 bases, there was a span of 12 bases. CDR3 protein: CASSLYKTWQYF. The CDR3 DNA sequence: TGTGCCAGCAGTTTGTATAAAACCTGGCAGTACTTC.

This clonotype was counted ten times or more. This rearrangement joins TRBV18 to TRBJ2-5, with TRBD1 matching over 9 bases. CDR3 length: 14 amino acids. Germline assignment: CDR1 KGHSH and CDR2 LQKENI. After removal of 5 bases from V and 5 bases from J, the junction contained 6 bases not matched to a gene. CDR3 in DNA: TGTGCCAGCTCATGGACAGGGGTCGGGGAGACCCAGTACTTC. The encoded protein is CASSWTGVGETQYF.